This T cell receptor beta chain came from a study of blood T cell repertoires in COVID-19 (dated by TCRdb to 2018 to 2021). About the investigation overall: Samples from collaborators originated in the United States, Italy and Spain and spanned both the acute and convalescent phases of COVID-19. The dataset comprised deeply sampled blood TCRbeta repertoires from subjects exposed to, actively infected with, or recovered from COVID-19. The prospective study material was composed of cDNA or gDNA derived from T cells, B-cell-depleted T cells, or PBMCs. Samples came from the ongoing ImmuneRACE study (first 160 participants) plus 1,254 subjects from 6 global collaborators. HLA class I and class II types, where available, came from metadata supplied by the sample provider rather than from assay-based typing. A freely available public database, intended as a resource for researchers studying the immune response to SARS-CoV-2, is where the repertoires were released. Nearly every sample came with metadata listing a de-identified subject ID, COVID-19 status, age in years and sex.

The immunoSEQ Assay, a bias-controlled multiplex PCR, was used to amplify TCRbeta CDR3 regions from genomic DNA. As for how the authors treated the data: The number of nucleated cells in each sample was estimated by amplification of reference gene primers within the assay. Sequence reads were collapsed and filtered to measure the absolute abundance of every unique TCRbeta CDR3 rearrangement. For each sample, productive Simpson clonality was calculated by taking the square root of Simpson's diversity index across productive rearrangements. The table comes from immuneACCESS by way of TCRdb, which keeps in-frame sequences with V and J called. Part of the clones is missing from these tables; in studies checked, under half for an unresolved V gene and the rest for unknown reasons. The V and J calls and clone size come from that table; D and trimming were worked out from the DNA. This sample lists about 300,000 clones; over 85% were detected once. The ten most abundant clones make up less than 3.5% of the sample.

The germline V gene (reference sequence) supplies CDR1 MNHEY and CDR2 SMNVEV. Its CDR3 holds 15 amino acids, cysteine through phenylalanine. Only the CDR3 region is kept as DNA, spanning 45 bases read in frame from base 1. Ends trimmed: V by 9 bases, J by 11 bases; bases unmatched to a gene: 16. To note about this clone: It has no known antigen specificity. Base qualities are missing; no much larger clone stands one base away.

The investigation overall reported the following: Clinical and demographic metadata were provided uncurated, with the amount varying by source and participant.

In the prospective study, participants were roughly 18 to 95 years old, resided in approximately 25 geographic areas of the United States, and were enrolled through a virtual design. In the prospective study, participants were assigned to cohorts based on the clinical history participants reported in a screening survey and a study questionnaire. Exposed participants had been in contact, within 2 weeks of entering the study, with a person who had a PCR-confirmed or clinician-diagnosed case of COVID-19. In the prospective study, mobile phlebotomists collected whole blood, serum and a nasopharyngeal or oropharyngeal swab from each participant. Over an approximately 2-month period, participants in the prospective study had the option of providing additional blood draws and questionnaires. Before DNA extraction, prospective study blood samples were shipped either frozen or at room temperature.

The rearrangement combines TRBV27 with TRBJ1-2, and 12 junctional nucleotides match TRBD1. The specimen was PBMCs or T cells enriched from blood (not recorded which). This clonotype originated in a woman in her 50s who had been exposed to COVID-19. This receptor carries the CDR3 CASRDPGQGAKDYTF. The sequenced DNA: TGTGCCAGTAGGGACCCGGGACAGGGGGCGAAAGATTACACCTTC.